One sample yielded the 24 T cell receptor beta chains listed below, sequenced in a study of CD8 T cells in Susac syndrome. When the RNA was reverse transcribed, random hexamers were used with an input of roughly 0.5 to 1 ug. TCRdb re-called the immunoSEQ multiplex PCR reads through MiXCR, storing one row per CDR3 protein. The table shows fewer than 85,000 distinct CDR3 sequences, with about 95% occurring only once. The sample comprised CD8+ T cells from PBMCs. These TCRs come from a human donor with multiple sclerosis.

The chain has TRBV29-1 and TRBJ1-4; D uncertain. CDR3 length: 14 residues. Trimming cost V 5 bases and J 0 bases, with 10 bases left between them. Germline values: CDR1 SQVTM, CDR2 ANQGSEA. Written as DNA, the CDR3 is TGCAGCGTTATTTACAGCACAACTAATGAAAAACTGTTTTTT. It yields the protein CSVIYSTTNEKLFF.

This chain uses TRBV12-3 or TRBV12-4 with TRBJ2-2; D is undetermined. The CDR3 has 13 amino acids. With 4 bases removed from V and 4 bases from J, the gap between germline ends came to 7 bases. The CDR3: CASSSKVTGELFF. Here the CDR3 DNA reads TGTGCCAGCAGTTCGAAGGTCACCGGGGAGCTGTTTTTT.

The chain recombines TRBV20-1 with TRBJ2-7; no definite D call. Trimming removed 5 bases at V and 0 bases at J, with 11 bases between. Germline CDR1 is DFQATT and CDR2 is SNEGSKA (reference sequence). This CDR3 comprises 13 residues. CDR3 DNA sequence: TGCAGTGCTGGACCTAGTCACTCCTACGAGCAGTACTTC. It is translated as CSAGPSHSYEQYF.

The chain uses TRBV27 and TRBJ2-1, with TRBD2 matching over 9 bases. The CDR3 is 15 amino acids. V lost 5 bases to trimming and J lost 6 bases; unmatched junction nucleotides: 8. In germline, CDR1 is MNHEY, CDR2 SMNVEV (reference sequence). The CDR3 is CASSPGTSFVNEQFF. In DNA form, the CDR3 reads TGTGCCAGCAGTCCTGGGACTAGCTTTGTCAATGAGCAGTTCTTC.

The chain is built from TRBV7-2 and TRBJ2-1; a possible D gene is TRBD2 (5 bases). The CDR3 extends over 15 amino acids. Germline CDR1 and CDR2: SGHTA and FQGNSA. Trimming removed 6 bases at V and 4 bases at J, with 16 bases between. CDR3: CASSSPLWEYNEQFF. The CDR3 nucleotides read TGTGCCAGCAGTTCCCCGCTGTGGGAGTACAATGAGCAGTTCTTC.

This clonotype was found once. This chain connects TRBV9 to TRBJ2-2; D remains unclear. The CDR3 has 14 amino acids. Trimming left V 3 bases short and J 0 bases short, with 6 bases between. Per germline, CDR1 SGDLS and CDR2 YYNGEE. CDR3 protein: CASSGTANTGELFF. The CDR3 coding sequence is TGTGCCAGCAGCGGGACCGCGAACACCGGGGAGCTGTTTTTT.

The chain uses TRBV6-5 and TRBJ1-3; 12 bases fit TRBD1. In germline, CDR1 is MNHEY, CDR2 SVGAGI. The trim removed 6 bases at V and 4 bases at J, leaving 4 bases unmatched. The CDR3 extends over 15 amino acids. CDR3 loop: CASRGGTGGGNTIYF. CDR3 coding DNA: TGTGCCAGCAGGGGCGGGACAGGGGGCGGAAACACCATATATTTT.

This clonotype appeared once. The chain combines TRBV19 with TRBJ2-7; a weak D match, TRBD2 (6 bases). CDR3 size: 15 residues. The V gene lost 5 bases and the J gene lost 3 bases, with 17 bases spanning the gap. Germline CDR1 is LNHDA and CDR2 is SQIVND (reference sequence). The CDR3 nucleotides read TGTGCCAGTAGTGGCAGGGAGGAGGTCCTCTACGAGCAGTACTTC. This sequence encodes CASSGREEVLYEQYF.

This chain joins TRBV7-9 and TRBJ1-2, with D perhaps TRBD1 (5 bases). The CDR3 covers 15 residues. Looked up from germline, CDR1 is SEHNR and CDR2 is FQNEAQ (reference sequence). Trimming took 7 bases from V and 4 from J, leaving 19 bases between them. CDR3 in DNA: TGTGCCAGCACCTTGGACACGCCATCTGGCTATGGCTACACCTTC. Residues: CASTLDTPSGYGYTF.

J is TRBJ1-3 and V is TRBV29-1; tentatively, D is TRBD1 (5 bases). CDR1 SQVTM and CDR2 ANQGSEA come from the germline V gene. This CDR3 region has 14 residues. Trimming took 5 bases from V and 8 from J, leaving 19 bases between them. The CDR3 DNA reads TGCAGCGTTCTCCTAACCCAGGGTCCGGACACCATATATTTT. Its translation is CSVLLTQGPDTIYF.

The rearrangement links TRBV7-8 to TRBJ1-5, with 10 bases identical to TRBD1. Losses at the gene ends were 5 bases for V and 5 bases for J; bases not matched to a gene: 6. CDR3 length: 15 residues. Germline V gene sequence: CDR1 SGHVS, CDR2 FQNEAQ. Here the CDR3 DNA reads TGTGCCAGCAGCCCCGGGACAGGGGTGGATCAGCCCCAGCATTTT. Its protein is CASSPGTGVDQPQHF. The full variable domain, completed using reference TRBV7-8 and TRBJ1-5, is GAGVSQSPRYKVAKRGQDVALRCDPISGHVSLFWYQQALGQGPEFLTYFQNEAQLDKSGLPSDRFFAERPEGSVSTLKIQRTQQEDSAVYLCASSPGTGVDQPQHFGDGTRLSIL.

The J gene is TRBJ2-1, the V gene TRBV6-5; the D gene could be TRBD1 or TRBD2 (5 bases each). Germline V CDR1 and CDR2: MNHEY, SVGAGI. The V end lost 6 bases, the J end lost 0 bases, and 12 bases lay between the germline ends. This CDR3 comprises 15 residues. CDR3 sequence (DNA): TGTGCCAGCAGCTACGGGGCGAGCTCCTACAATGAGCAGTTCTTC. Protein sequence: CASSYGASSYNEQFF.

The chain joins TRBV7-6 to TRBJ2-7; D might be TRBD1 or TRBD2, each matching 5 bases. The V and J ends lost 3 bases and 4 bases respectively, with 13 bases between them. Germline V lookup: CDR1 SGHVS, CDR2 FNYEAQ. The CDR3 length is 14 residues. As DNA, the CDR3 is TGTGCCAGCAGCTTTTCGGGGCACCTATACGAGCAGTACTTC. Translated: CASSFSGHLYEQYF.

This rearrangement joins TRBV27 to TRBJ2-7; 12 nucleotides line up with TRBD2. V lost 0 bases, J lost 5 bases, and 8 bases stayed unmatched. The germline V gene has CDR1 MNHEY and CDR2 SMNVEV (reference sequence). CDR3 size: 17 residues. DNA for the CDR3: TGTGCCAGCAGTTTATCAGTGGTGACTAGCGGGAGCCACGAGCAGTACTTC. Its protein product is CASSLSVVTSGSHEQYF.

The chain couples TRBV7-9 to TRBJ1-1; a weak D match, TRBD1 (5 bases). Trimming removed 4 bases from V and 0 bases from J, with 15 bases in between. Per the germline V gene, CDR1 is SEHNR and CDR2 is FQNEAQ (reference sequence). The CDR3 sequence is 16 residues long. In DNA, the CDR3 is TGTGCCAGCAGCTCCTCCGGGACCACGATGAACACTGAAGCTTTCTTT. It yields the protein CASSSSGTTMNTEAFF.

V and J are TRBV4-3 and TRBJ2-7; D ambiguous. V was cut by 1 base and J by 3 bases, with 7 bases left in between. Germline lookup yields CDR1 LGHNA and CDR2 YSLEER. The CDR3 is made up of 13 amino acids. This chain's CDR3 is CASSQGGHYEQYF. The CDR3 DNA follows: TGCGCCAGCAGCCAAGGAGGTCACTACGAGCAGTACTTC.

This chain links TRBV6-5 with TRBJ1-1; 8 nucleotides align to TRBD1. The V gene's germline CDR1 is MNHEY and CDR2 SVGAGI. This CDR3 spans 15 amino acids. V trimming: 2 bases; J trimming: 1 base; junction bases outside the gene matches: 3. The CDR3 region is CASSYPTGGNTEAFF. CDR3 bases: TGTGCCAGCAGTTACCCAACAGGGGGGAACACTGAAGCTTTCTTT.

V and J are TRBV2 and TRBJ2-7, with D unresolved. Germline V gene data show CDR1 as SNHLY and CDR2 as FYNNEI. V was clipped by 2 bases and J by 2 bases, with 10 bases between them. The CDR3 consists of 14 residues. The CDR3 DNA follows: TGTGCCAGCAGTGAACGGGTCAGTACCTACGAGCAGTACTTC. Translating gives CASSERVSTYEQYF.

This CDR3 reads CAQPHDYGYTF. CDR3 DNA: TGTGCCCAACCCCACGACTATGGCTACACCTTC. V and J are TRBV30 and TRBJ1-2; D is unclear. V lost 8 bases to trimming and J lost 3 bases, with 10 bases between them. Germline CDR1 is GTSNPN and CDR2 is SVGIG (reference sequence). The CDR3 consists of 11 residues.

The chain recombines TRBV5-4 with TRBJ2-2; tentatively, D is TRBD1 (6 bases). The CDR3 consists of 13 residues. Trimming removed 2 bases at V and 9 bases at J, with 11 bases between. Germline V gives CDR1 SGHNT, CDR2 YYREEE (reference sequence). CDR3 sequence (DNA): TGTGCCAGCAGCTTCCCAGGGGTCCGGGAGCTGTTTTTT. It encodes CASSFPGVRELFF.

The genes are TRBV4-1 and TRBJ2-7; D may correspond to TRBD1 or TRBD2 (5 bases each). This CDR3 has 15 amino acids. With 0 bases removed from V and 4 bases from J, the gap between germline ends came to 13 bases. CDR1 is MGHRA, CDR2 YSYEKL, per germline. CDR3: CASSQEKVEGYEQYF. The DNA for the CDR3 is TGCGCCAGCAGCCAAGAGAAGGTCGAGGGGTACGAGCAGTACTTC.

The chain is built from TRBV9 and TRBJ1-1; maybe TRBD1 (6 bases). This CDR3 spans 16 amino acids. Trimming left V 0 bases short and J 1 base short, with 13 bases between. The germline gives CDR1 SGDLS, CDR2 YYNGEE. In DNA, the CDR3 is TGTGCCAGCAGCGTAGTCAACCACAGGGAGAACACTGAAGCTTTCTTT. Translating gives CASSVVNHRENTEAFF.

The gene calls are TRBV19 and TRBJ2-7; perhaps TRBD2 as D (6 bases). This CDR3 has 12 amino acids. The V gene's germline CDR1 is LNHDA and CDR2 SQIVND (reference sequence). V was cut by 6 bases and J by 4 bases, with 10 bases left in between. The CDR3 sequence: CASSGSFYEQYF. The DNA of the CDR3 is TGTGCCAGTAGCGGGAGTTTTTACGAGCAGTACTTC.

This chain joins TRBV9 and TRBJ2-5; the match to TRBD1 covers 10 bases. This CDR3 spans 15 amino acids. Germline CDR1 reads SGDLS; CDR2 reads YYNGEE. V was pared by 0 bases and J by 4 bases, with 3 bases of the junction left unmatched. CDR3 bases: TGTGCCAGCAGCGTAGAGGGACAGGGGTTAGAGACCCAGTACTTC. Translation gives CASSVEGQGLETQYF. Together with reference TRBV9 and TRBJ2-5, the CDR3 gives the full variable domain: DSGVTQTPKHLITATGQRVTLRCSPRSGDLSVYWYQQSLDQGLQFLIQYYNGEERAKGNILERFSAQQFPDLHSELNLSSLELGDSALYFCASSVEGQGLETQYFGPGTRLLVL.